These 32 T cell receptor beta chains came from one sample sequenced in a study of CD8+ T cells in alopecia areata. As for treatment: oral pan-JAK inhibitor, 5-10 mg twice daily. RNA extraction was followed by reverse transcription into cDNA, which acted as the sequencing template. Generated by immunoSEQ multiplex PCR, the TCRdb table keeps only in-frame clones and is missing some. The table includes 170,000 or so clones, roughly 65% detected once. Specimen: CD4+ T cells sorted from blood, collected at week 4, from a patient treated with tofacitinib. The receptor set was obtained from a human donor with alopecia areata.

CDR3 bases: TGCGCCAGCGGTCCGGGACAGGGGTTGATCGGGGAGCTGTTTTTT. Protein: CASGPGQGLIGELFF. The chain has TRBV5-1 and TRBJ2-2, with 10 bases identical to TRBD1. V shed 7 bases and J 7 bases; nucleotides not matched to a gene: 10. Germline V gene data show CDR1 as SGHRS and CDR2 as YFSETQ. The CDR3 totals 15 residues.

This clone was counted only a few times. This chain joins TRBV30 and TRBJ2-3, with 9 nucleotides matching TRBD2. The CDR3 is 14 residues long. Trimming removed 0 bases from V and 4 bases from J; junction bases left unmatched: 2. In germline, CDR1 is GTSNPN, CDR2 SVGIG (reference sequence). The CDR3 sequence: CAWSVRTSADTQYF. CDR3 nucleotides: TGTGCCTGGAGTGTACGGACTAGCGCAGATACGCAGTATTTT. The full variable domain, in which reference TRBV30 and TRBJ2-3 provide the parts outside the CDR3, is SQTIHQWPATLVQPVGSPLSLECTVEGTSNPNLYWYRQAAGRGLQLLFYSVGIGQISSEVPQNLSASRPQDRQFILSSKKLLLSDSGFYLCAWSVRTSADTQYFGPGTRLTVL.

The J gene is TRBJ2-2, the V gene TRBV6-6, with TRBD1 matching 8 bases. CDR3 length: 14 amino acids. With V trimmed by 5 bases and J by 4 bases, 3 bases remained unmatched. Germline V lookup: CDR1 MNHNY, CDR2 SVGAGI (reference sequence). For the CDR3, the DNA is TGTGCCAGCAGTGGCGACAGGGGCACCGGGGAGCTGTTTTTT. Translated: CASSGDRGTGELFF.

This clone has more than one count but fewer than ten. V gene TRBV7-6 combines with J gene TRBJ1-2; D unclear. The V end lost 4 bases, the J end lost 4 bases, and 19 bases lay between the germline ends. CDR1 and CDR2 (germline): SGHVS, FNYEAQ. CDR3 length: 16 amino acids. The chain's CDR3 is CASSSYQTRAVYGYTF. The CDR3 DNA sequence: TGTGCCAGCAGCTCATACCAAACTCGGGCCGTCTATGGCTACACCTTC.

This chain uses TRBV29-1 with TRBJ2-5; 7 positions agree with TRBD1. Germline V gene lookup returns CDR1 SQVTM and CDR2 ANQGSEA. V shed 5 bases and J 5 bases; nucleotides not matched to a gene: 5. The CDR3 extends over 12 amino acids. CDR3 amino acids: CSVRRGQETQYF. Written as DNA, the CDR3 is TGCAGCGTTCGAAGGGGGCAGGAGACCCAGTACTTC.

This clone appeared many times. The chain carries TRBV30 and TRBJ2-6; TRBD1 agrees at 7 bases. Germline V lookup: CDR1 GTSNPN, CDR2 SVGIG (reference sequence). With 4 bases clipped from V and 1 base from J, the junction kept 4 bases outside the gene matches. There are 15 residues in the CDR3. The CDR3 region has the DNA TGTGCCTGGATAGACAGGGCATCTGGGGCCAACGTCCTGACTTTC. This gives the protein CAWIDRASGANVLTF.

V and J are TRBV30 and TRBJ1-2, with D possibly being TRBD1 (5 bases). The V gene lost 0 bases and the J gene lost 7 bases, with 15 bases spanning the gap. The germline gives CDR1 GTSNPN, CDR2 SVGIG (reference sequence). CDR3 length: 14 residues. The CDR3 here is CAWSVRQGSSGYTF. The CDR3 DNA sequence: TGTGCCTGGAGTGTACGGCAGGGCAGCTCTGGCTACACCTTC.

This clone showed up just a few times. The chain links TRBV10-3 to TRBJ1-3, with D hard to call. The CDR3 loop spans 14 amino acids. Germline assignment: CDR1 ENHRY and CDR2 SYGVKD. The V and J ends lost 7 bases and 3 bases respectively, with 13 bases between them. CDR3 loop: CAITPGDHGNTIYF. The CDR3 DNA follows: TGTGCCATCACCCCTGGGGATCATGGAAACACCATATATTTT.

The rearrangement uses TRBV30 and TRBJ2-5, with D unresolved. The CDR3 covers 12 residues. Per the germline V gene, CDR1 is GTSNPN and CDR2 is SVGIG (reference sequence). V lost 3 bases and J 9 bases, leaving 14 bases between the germline ends. In DNA form, the CDR3 reads TGTGCCTGGAGCGAGAATACGCCGCCCCAGTACTTC. Amino acid sequence: CAWSENTPPQYF.

This clone was seen more than once but under ten times. V and J are TRBV29-1 and TRBJ2-3; D might be TRBD2 (7 bases). The CDR3 sequence is 12 residues long. The V gene lost 4 bases and the J gene lost 6 bases, with 11 bases spanning the gap. Germline V gene sequence: CDR1 SQVTM, CDR2 ANQGSEA. The CDR3 here is CSVVGGADTQYF. In DNA, the CDR3 is TGCAGCGTTGTAGGGGGGGCGGATACGCAGTATTTT.

The chain combines TRBV15 with TRBJ1-5; tentative D call: TRBD1 (5 bases). Germline V gene data show CDR1 as LNHNV and CDR2 as YYDKDF (reference sequence). The CDR3 is 15 amino acids. The V and J ends lost 0 bases and 7 bases respectively, with 13 bases between them. The CDR3 loop reads CATSRERGKGQPQHF. The CDR3 region has the DNA TGTGCCACCAGCAGAGAGAGGGGAAAGGGACAGCCCCAGCATTTT.

V usage is TRBV13 and J usage is TRBJ1-5; D may be TRBD1 (5 bases). This CDR3 has 13 amino acids. CDR1 is PRHDT, CDR2 FYEKMQ, per germline (reference sequence). The V end lost 10 bases, the J end lost 4 bases, and 14 bases lay between the germline ends. CDR3 DNA: TGTGCCACCGGGACGGGAGGAAATCAGCCCCAGCATTTT. Amino acids: CATGTGGNQPQHF.

Details on this clone: One end of the junction varies from germline; a read error may be responsible. V usage is TRBV2 and J usage is TRBJ2-7; D call uncertain. Germline V gives CDR1 SNHLY, CDR2 FYNNEI. The CDR3 consists of 11 residues. The CDR3 region has the DNA TGTGCCAGCAGTCAAGCTATCGAGCAGTACTTC. Its translation is CASSQAIEQYF.

The genes are TRBV13 and TRBJ2-6; the D is unclear. CDR3 size: 14 residues. The germline CDR1 and CDR2 sequences are PRHDT and FYEKMQ (reference sequence). V lost 3 bases, J lost 1 base, and 4 bases lay in between. This chain's CDR3 is CASSFASGANVLTF. CDR3 nucleotides: TGTGCCAGCAGCTTCGCGTCTGGGGCCAACGTCCTGACTTTC.

This chain joins TRBV6-5 and TRBJ1-1, with D unclear. The CDR3 is 15 residues long. Germline loops: CDR1 MNHEY, CDR2 SVGAGI. V lost 2 bases and J lost 0, with 10 bases in between. The CDR3 coding sequence is TGTGCCAGCAGTTACGGTCGGGGAGTGAACACTGAAGCTTTCTTT. This encodes CASSYGRGVNTEAFF.

The chain is built from TRBV7-6 and TRBJ1-4; D unresolved. Germline CDR1 reads SGHVS; CDR2 reads FNYEAQ. The CDR3 is 15 amino acids. Trimming stripped 0 bases from V and 8 bases from J, with 13 bases between. CDR3 nucleotide sequence: TGTGCCAGCAGCTTAGCCCCCGCGTTAGGAGAAAAACTGTTTTTT. As protein: CASSLAPALGEKLFF. Full variable domain (outside the CDR3, taken from reference TRBV7-6 and TRBJ1-4): GAGVSQSPRYKVTKRGQDVALRCDPISGHVSLYWYRQALGQGPEFLTYFNYEAQQDKSGLPNDRFSAERPEGSISTLTIQRTEQRDSAMYRCASSLAPALGEKLFFGSGTQLSVL.

J is TRBJ2-1 and V is TRBV29-1; D gene uncertain. Trimming stripped 2 bases from V and 4 bases from J, with 18 bases between. The CDR3 spans 16 residues. The germline V gene has CDR1 SQVTM and CDR2 ANQGSEA. The CDR3 bases are TGCAGCGTTGAACGCCCCAGCGCCAAGATATACAATGAGCAGTTCTTC. Translating it yields CSVERPSAKIYNEQFF.

The chain uses TRBV6-5 and TRBJ1-1; 8 bases are a match to TRBD1. The V and J ends lost 2 bases and 7 bases, in that order; junction bases with no gene match: 6. There are 14 residues in the CDR3. Germline V gene lookup returns CDR1 MNHEY and CDR2 SVGAGI. The CDR3 is CASSYGQGASEAFF. Written as DNA, the CDR3 is TGTGCCAGCAGTTACGGCCAGGGGGCGAGTGAAGCTTTCTTT.

The V call is TRBV4-1, the J call TRBJ1-2; TRBD1 might be the D (5 bases). The ends were cut back, 0 bases at V and 4 bases at J, with 12 bases in the middle. Germline CDR1 MGHRA, CDR2 YSYEKL. The CDR3 loop spans 15 amino acids. DNA for the CDR3: TGCGCCAGCAGCCAAGAAAGCCGGGGGGGCTATGGCTACACCTTC. It specifies CASSQESRGGYGYTF.

The chain combines TRBV2 with TRBJ1-2; a weak D match, TRBD1 (5 bases). CDR1 and CDR2 from the germline V gene are SNHLY and FYNNEI. The length of the CDR3 is 13 residues. Between the trimmed V and J ends, which lost 10 bases and 6 bases, there was a span of 18 bases. The CDR3 reads CATRRQGGNGYTF. CDR3 sequence (DNA): TGTGCCACCCGGAGGCAGGGTGGAAATGGCTACACCTTC.

Only one count was recorded for this clone. In DNA form, the CDR3 reads TGTGCCTGGAGCGGGACAGGGGGCGACGAGCAGTACTTC. Protein product: CAWSGTGGDEQYF. The chain links TRBV30 to TRBJ2-7; 12 nucleotides match TRBD1. Germline lookup yields CDR1 GTSNPN and CDR2 SVGIG (reference sequence). Unmatched junction bases numbered 2, after V lost 3 bases and J lost 5 bases. The CDR3 is 13 amino acids.

The chain joins TRBV29-1 to TRBJ2-6; D gene ambiguous. With 4 bases removed from V and 4 bases from J, the gap between germline ends came to 8 bases. Germline V CDR1 and CDR2: SQVTM, ANQGSEA. CDR3 size: 13 residues. CDR3: CSVAGSGANVLTF. The CDR3 nucleotides read TGCAGCGTTGCCGGCAGCGGGGCCAACGTCCTGACTTTC.

This chain joins TRBV27 and TRBJ2-7, with a weak D call TRBD1 (5 bases). V gave up 6 bases and J gave up 2 bases, with 14 bases separating them. CDR3 size: 14 residues. Germline V gene sequence: CDR1 MNHEY, CDR2 SMNVEV (reference sequence). The CDR3 DNA is TGTGCCAGCAGCCATGGGGCCCCCACCTACGAGCAGTACTTC. Residues: CASSHGAPTYEQYF.

This clone was recorded once. The rearrangement links TRBV29-1 to TRBJ1-1, with D unclear. V gave up 3 bases and J gave up 1 base, with 12 bases separating them. Germline V CDR1 and CDR2: SQVTM, ANQGSEA. The CDR3 loop spans 14 amino acids. The DNA for the CDR3 is TGCAGCGTTGATCGGGAGAGGGAGAACACTGAAGCTTTCTTT. It specifies CSVDRERENTEAFF.

This clone showed up just a few times. This sequence joins TRBV30 and TRBJ1-2, with 9 bases matching TRBD1. The V gene end was trimmed by 3 bases and the J gene end by 8 bases; junction bases not matched to a gene: 7. The CDR3 runs to 13 residues. CDR1 GTSNPN and CDR2 SVGIG come from the germline V gene (reference sequence). Here the CDR3 DNA reads TGTGCCTGGAGGGGCACAGGGGGCTTCGGCTACACCTTC. Translated, it gives CAWRGTGGFGYTF.

V and J are TRBV29-1 and TRBJ1-1, with 8 positions matching TRBD1. The length of the CDR3 is 15 residues. Germline V gene sequence: CDR1 SQVTM, CDR2 ANQGSEA. V trimming: 1 base; J trimming: 2 bases; junction bases outside the gene matches: 6. Here the CDR3 reads CSVEGGQGVNTEAFF. The CDR3 nucleotides read TGCAGCGTTGAAGGAGGACAGGGAGTAAACACTGAAGCTTTCTTT. The full variable domain, completed using reference TRBV29-1 and TRBJ1-1, is SAVISQKPSRDICQRGTSLTIQCQVDSQVTMMFWYRQQPGQSLTLIATANQGSEATYESGFVIDKFPISRPNLTFSTLTVSNMSPEDSSIYLCSVEGGQGVNTEAFFGQGTRLTVV.

The chain links TRBV2 to TRBJ2-5; D not resolved. V lost 1 base to trimming and J lost 5 bases, with 14 bases between them. The CDR3 totals 15 residues. Germline V gene sequence: CDR1 SNHLY, CDR2 FYNNEI. CDR3 coding DNA: TGTGCCAGCAGTGAAGAAATTCCTCCCGGGGAGACCCAGTACTTC. This codes for CASSEEIPPGETQYF.

The chain employs TRBV7-2 and TRBJ2-1; no clear D. The V gene's germline CDR1 is SGHTA and CDR2 FQGNSA. Trimming stripped 5 bases from V and 6 bases from J, with 14 bases between. The CDR3 is 14 residues long. The CDR3: CASSSWTFGNEQFF. CDR3 nucleotides: TGTGCCAGCAGCAGTTGGACCTTCGGCAATGAGCAGTTCTTC.

This clone turned up a few times. CDR3 nucleotide sequence: TGTGCCAGTAGTATAGTACAGGGTCCCTACGAGCAGTACTTC. Translation gives CASSIVQGPYEQYF. The chain has TRBV19 and TRBJ2-7; TRBD1 is a possible D gene (6 bases). Germline V lookup: CDR1 LNHDA, CDR2 SQIVND (reference sequence). CDR3 length equals 14 residues. V lost 1 base, J lost 2 bases, and 9 bases lay in between. The full variable domain, completed using reference TRBV19 and TRBJ2-7, is DGGITQSPKYLFRKEGQNVTLSCEQNLNHDAMYWYRQDPGQGLRLIYYSQIVNDFQKGDIAEGYSVSREKKESFPLTVTSAQKNPTAFYLCASSIVQGPYEQYFGPGTRLTVT.

The chain has TRBV5-6 and TRBJ1-1; unclear D gene. Trimming left V 6 bases short and J 0 bases short, with 6 bases between. CDR1 is SGHDT, CDR2 YYEEEE, per germline. This CDR3 region has 12 residues. DNA for the CDR3: TGTGCCAGCACCATCATGAACACTGAAGCTTTCTTT. Its translation: CASTIMNTEAFF.

CDR3 in DNA: TGTGCCCTGGGGGGGGCTTCACCCCTCCACTTT. Its protein is CALGGASPLHF. V gene TRBV30 combines with J gene TRBJ1-6, with D maybe TRBD1 (6 bases). The length of the CDR3 is 11 residues. V lost 8 bases and J lost 9, with 11 bases in between. Germline assignment: CDR1 GTSNPN and CDR2 SVGIG (reference sequence).

This clone occurred a few times. CDR3 nucleotide sequence: TGTGCCAGCAGTTCAGGGGTTTCCTACGAGCAGTACTTC. This encodes CASSSGVSYEQYF. V usage is TRBV6-6 and J usage is TRBJ2-7, with TRBD1 as a possible D gene (6 bases). The germline V gene encodes CDR1 MNHNY and CDR2 SVGAGI (reference sequence). V shed 4 bases and J shed 1 base, with 8 bases lying between them. The CDR3 totals 13 residues.